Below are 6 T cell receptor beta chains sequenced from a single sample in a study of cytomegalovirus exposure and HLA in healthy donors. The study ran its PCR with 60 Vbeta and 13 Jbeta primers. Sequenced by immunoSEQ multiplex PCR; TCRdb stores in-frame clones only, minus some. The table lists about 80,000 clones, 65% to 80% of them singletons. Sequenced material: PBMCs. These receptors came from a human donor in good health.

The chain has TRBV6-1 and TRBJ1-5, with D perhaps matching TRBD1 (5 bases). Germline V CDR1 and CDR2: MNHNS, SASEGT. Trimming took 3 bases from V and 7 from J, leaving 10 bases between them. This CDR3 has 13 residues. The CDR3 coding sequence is TGTGCCAGCAGTGACAGGGTGGGACAGCCCCAGCATTTT. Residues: CASSDRVGQPQHF.

CDR3 sequence (DNA): TGTGCCACCGCGGGGGGGCCGGACACCGGGGAGCTGTTTTTT. Its protein product is CATAGGPDTGELFF. The gene calls are TRBV9 and TRBJ2-2; 9 nucleotides line up with TRBD2. This CDR3 is built from 14 residues. V shed 9 bases and J 3 bases; nucleotides not matched to a gene: 6. The V gene's germline CDR1 is SGDLS and CDR2 YYNGEE.

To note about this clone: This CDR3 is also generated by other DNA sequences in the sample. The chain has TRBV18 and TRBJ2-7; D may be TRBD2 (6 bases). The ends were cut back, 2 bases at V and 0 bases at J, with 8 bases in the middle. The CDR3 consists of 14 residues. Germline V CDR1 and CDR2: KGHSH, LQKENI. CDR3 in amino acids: CASSPSGDSYEQYF. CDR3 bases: TGTGCCAGCTCACCATCGGGGGACTCCTACGAGCAGTACTTC.

The CDR3: CASSTWTSRNEQFF. The DNA for the CDR3 is TGTGCCAGCAGCACCTGGACTAGCAGGAATGAGCAGTTCTTC. J is TRBJ2-1 and V is TRBV7-2; 8 nucleotides agree with TRBD2. The CDR3 length is 14 residues. The J segment lost 7 bases and the V segment lost 5 bases, leaving 7 bases of the junction unmatched. Germline assignment: CDR1 SGHTA and CDR2 FQGNSA. Complete variable domain (other parts from reference TRBV7-2 and TRBJ2-1): GAGVSQSPSNKVTEKGKDVELRCDPISGHTALYWYRQSLGQGLEFLIYFQGNSAPDKSGLPSDRFSAERTGGSVSTLTIQRTQQEDSAVYLCASSTWTSRNEQFFGPGTRLTVL.

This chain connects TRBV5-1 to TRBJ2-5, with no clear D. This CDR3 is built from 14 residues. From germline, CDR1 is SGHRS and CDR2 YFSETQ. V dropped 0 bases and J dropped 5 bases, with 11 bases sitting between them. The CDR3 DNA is TGCGCCAGCAGCTTGGCTGGAGTGGTGGAGACCCAGTACTTC. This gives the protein CASSLAGVVETQYF.

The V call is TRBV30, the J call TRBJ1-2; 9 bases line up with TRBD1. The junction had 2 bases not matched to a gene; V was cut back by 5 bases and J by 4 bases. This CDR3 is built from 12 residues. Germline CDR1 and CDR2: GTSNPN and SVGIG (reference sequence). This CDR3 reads CAWGQGTYGYTF. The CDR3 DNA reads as TGTGCCTGGGGACAGGGGACCTATGGCTACACCTTC.